This T cell receptor beta chain comes out of a study of T cell changes during pregnancy in multiple sclerosis. Assay: immunoSEQ multiplex PCR; the TCRdb copy retains only in-frame clones and omits some. The data contain roughly 30,000 clones, 88% of them singletons. The receptor was derived from a female donor in good health, enrolled as a control in a pregnancy study. Specimen: CD4+ T cells from peripheral blood mononuclear cells, collected in the first trimester of pregnancy.

CDR3 bases: TGTGCCAGCAGCGGATCGCAGGGTCTGCCCCAGCATTTT. Its translation: CASSGSQGLPQHF. The rearrangement links TRBV7-2 to TRBJ1-5, with D maybe TRBD1 (5 bases). Looked up from germline, CDR1 is SGHTA and CDR2 is FQGNSA. The CDR3 sequence is 13 residues long. The V and J ends lost 5 bases and 9 bases respectively, with 14 bases between them.